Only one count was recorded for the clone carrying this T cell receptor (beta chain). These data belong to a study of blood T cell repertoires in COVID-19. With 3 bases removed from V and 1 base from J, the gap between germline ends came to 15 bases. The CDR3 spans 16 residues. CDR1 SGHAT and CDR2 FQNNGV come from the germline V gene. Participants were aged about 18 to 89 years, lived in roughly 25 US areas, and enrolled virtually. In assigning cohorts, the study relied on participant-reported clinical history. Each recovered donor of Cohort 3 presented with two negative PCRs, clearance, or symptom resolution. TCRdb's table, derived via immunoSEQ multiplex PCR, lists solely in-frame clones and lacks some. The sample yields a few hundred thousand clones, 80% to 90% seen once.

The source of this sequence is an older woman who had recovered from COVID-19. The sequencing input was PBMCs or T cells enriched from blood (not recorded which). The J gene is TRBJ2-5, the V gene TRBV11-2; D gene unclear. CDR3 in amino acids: CASSFWQANLQETQYF. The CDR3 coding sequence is TGTGCCAGCAGCTTTTGGCAGGCCAACCTCCAAGAGACCCAGTACTTC.